A single sample is the source of the 14 T cell receptor beta chains below, sequenced in a study of control samples from healthy donors and cancer patients. Assay: immunoSEQ multiplex PCR; the TCRdb copy retains only in-frame clones and omits some. The sample contains roughly 40,000 clones, 83% of which appear only once. Sequencing was performed on blood. These receptor sequences come from a man between 60 and 75 years old in good health.

The chain joins TRBV29-1 to TRBJ2-3; the D gene is possibly TRBD1 (6 bases). The CDR3 has 13 residues. Germline V gives CDR1 SQVTM, CDR2 ANQGSEA. V lost 6 bases and J lost 3, with 13 bases in between. DNA for the CDR3: TGCAGCGTCGCTCCAGGGACAACAGATACGCAGTATTTT. Translation: CSVAPGTTDTQYF.

Only one count was recorded for this clone. This chain connects TRBV5-8 to TRBJ2-1; perhaps TRBD1 as D (6 bases). Germline V CDR1 and CDR2: SGHTS, YDEGEE. Between the trimmed V and J ends, which lost 4 bases and 0 bases, there was a span of 8 bases. The CDR3 length is 14 residues. CDR3 sequence: CASSRQVSYNEQFF. The CDR3 DNA is TGTGCCAGCAGCAGACAGGTCTCCTACAATGAGCAGTTCTTC.

At least ten counts were recorded for this clone. The chain links TRBV19 to TRBJ2-7; TRBD2 agrees at 7 bases. Germline loops: CDR1 LNHDA, CDR2 SQIVND (reference sequence). The CDR3 consists of 14 residues. V dropped 3 bases and J dropped 6; count of bases not matched to a gene: 8. In DNA form, the CDR3 reads TGTGCCAGTAGTATCGGGGGGTCCTACGGCGAGCAGTACTTC. Protein: CASSIGGSYGEQYF.

This clone has more than one count but fewer than ten. This chain connects TRBV7-2 to TRBJ1-2; D is undetermined. Germline assignment: CDR1 SGHTA and CDR2 FQGNSA. Trimming stripped 0 bases from V and 5 bases from J, with 13 bases between. This CDR3 spans 15 amino acids. This CDR3 is CASSLARRQTYGYTF. The CDR3 coding sequence is TGTGCCAGCAGCTTAGCGCGTAGGCAGACATATGGCTACACCTTC.

This clone was detected only a few times. The rearrangement links TRBV10-2 to TRBJ1-4, with TRBD1 as a possible D gene (5 bases). Germline V gene data show CDR1 as WSHSY and CDR2 as SAAADI. Trimming removed 4 bases from V and 5 bases from J, with 14 bases in between. The CDR3 runs to 15 residues. DNA for the CDR3: TGCGCCAGCAGTGCTACCGGGACCGTGAATGAAAAACTGTTTTTT. Amino acids: CASSATGTVNEKLFF.

The chain is built from TRBV15 and TRBJ2-7, with D possibly TRBD2 on 6 matching bases. Germline V CDR1 and CDR2: LNHNV, YYDKDF (reference sequence). The V end lost 4 bases, the J end lost 2 bases, and 9 bases lay between the germline ends. CDR3 length: 13 residues. CDR3 sequence (DNA): TGTGCCACCAGCAAGGAGGGGCCCTACGAGCAGTACTTC. Translated: CATSKEGPYEQYF.

The chain uses TRBV5-1 and TRBJ1-2; TRBD1 matches at 7 bases. V gave up 5 bases and J gave up 6 bases; unmatched junction bases: 4. Germline CDR1 and CDR2: SGHRS and YFSETQ. The CDR3 is 12 residues long. The CDR3 bases are TGCGCCAGCAGTTCGACAGGGAATGGCTACACCTTC. Its translation is CASSSTGNGYTF.

CDR3 DNA sequence: TGTGCCAGCGGTAAGGATAACGGGAACACTGAAGCTTTCTTT. Protein: CASGKDNGNTEAFF. The chain carries TRBV7-9 and TRBJ1-1, with D hard to call. The V and J ends lost 8 bases and 1 base respectively, with 14 bases between them. The CDR3 covers 14 residues. Germline V gene lookup returns CDR1 SEHNR and CDR2 FQNEAQ (reference sequence).

The CDR3: CASSPPKDRLYGYTF. Written as DNA, the CDR3 is TGTGCCAGCAGCCCGCCCAAGGACAGGTTGTATGGCTACACCTTC. The chain has TRBV7-9 and TRBJ1-2, with TRBD1 identical over 7 bases. The trim removed 5 bases at V and 5 bases at J, leaving 11 bases unmatched. Per the germline V gene, CDR1 is SEHNR and CDR2 is FQNEAQ (reference sequence). There are 15 residues in the CDR3. Based on the CDR3 plus reference TRBV7-9 and TRBJ1-2, the full variable domain is DTGVSQNPRHKITKRGQNVTFRCDPISEHNRLYWYRQTLGQGPEFLTYFQNEAQLEKSRLLSDRFSAERPKGSFSTLEIQRTEQGDSAMYLCASSPPKDRLYGYTFGSGTRLTVV.

The chain carries TRBV9 and TRBJ2-5; 7 bases fit TRBD2. Germline CDR1 SGDLS, CDR2 YYNGEE. This CDR3 comprises 15 residues. V shed 2 bases and J 2 bases; nucleotides not matched to a gene: 6. CDR3 loop: CASSVFGAGQETQYF. The CDR3 nucleotides read TGTGCCAGCAGCGTTTTTGGAGCGGGACAAGAGACCCAGTACTTC. Full variable domain (remainder filled in from reference TRBV9 and TRBJ2-5): DSGVTQTPKHLITATGQRVTLRCSPRSGDLSVYWYQQSLDQGLQFLIQYYNGEERAKGNILERFSAQQFPDLHSELNLSSLELGDSALYFCASSVFGAGQETQYFGPGTRLLVL.

This rearrangement joins TRBV3-1 (or the pseudogene TRBV3-2) to TRBJ1-2; D gene uncertain. The CDR3 has 11 residues. V shed 3 bases and J shed 6 bases, with 5 bases lying between them. Germline V lookup: CDR1 LGHDT, CDR2 YNNKEL (reference sequence). Written as DNA, the CDR3 is TGTGCCAGCAGCCAGTATCATGGCTACACCTTC. This encodes CASSQYHGYTF.

The chain couples TRBV7-6 to TRBJ1-5, with 12 bases that match TRBD1. J was trimmed by 4 bases and V by 4 bases; bases with no gene match: 5. This CDR3 contains 16 residues. Looked up from germline, CDR1 is SGHVS and CDR2 is FNYEAQ. CDR3 bases: TGTGCCAGCAGCTCCGGGACAGGGGGCCGTAATCAGCCCCAGCATTTT. Amino acid sequence: CASSSGTGGRNQPQHF.

The chain has TRBV27 and TRBJ2-1, with D perhaps matching TRBD2 (5 bases). In germline, CDR1 is MNHEY, CDR2 SMNVEV (reference sequence). V was pared by 5 bases and J by 0 bases, with 11 bases between. The CDR3 totals 15 residues. The CDR3 DNA follows: TGTGCCAGCAGTAGGACTTTGAGCTCCTACAATGAGCAGTTCTTC. The encoded protein is CASSRTLSSYNEQFF.

This chain joins TRBV7-9 and TRBJ2-3; D gene ambiguous. This CDR3 has 17 residues. Trimming pared 5 bases from V and 6 bases from J, leaving 24 bases between. Germline loops: CDR1 SEHNR, CDR2 FQNEAQ (reference sequence). As DNA, the CDR3 is TGTGCCAGCAGCCCCTTAAGGAGCGCCAACCCGCCGGATACGCAGTATTTT. Its translation is CASSPLRSANPPDTQYF. The complete variable domain, with remaining parts taken from reference TRBV7-9 and TRBJ2-3, reads DTGVSQNPRHKITKRGQNVTFRCDPISEHNRLYWYRQTLGQGPEFLTYFQNEAQLEKSRLLSDRFSAERPKGSFSTLEIQRTEQGDSAMYLCASSPLRSANPPDTQYFGPGTRLTVL.